This paragraph covers one TCR beta chain sequence. The antigen it binds to is not known. Base qualities are not provided; no much larger clone lies one nucleotide away. Sample time point, as interpreted from the label and publication: baseline before first vaccination. The treatment or condition label corresponds to: meningococcal conjugate vaccine given as trial control. Vaccinee samples were obtained from the UK trials COV001 and COV002, which included a single-blind randomized controlled phase 2/3 trial of AZD1222 (ChAdOx1 nCoV-19) in healthy adults. For TCRbeta chain sequencing, PBMC samples from trial participants were taken at day 0 and at day 28 after the second dose. The CDR3 regions of human TCRbeta chains were subjected to immunosequencing. On the study's bioinformatics: TCRs in the repertoires were matched against a reference library of SARS-CoV-2-specific TCRs that had been generated with the MIRA antigen-specificity platform. Breadth was defined as the fraction of unique TCRs that were SARS-CoV-2-associated, and depth was defined as the fraction of total T cells that were SARS-CoV-2-associated. Using the MIRA data, every spike-specific TCR was mapped to the spike region that the TCR reacted to and assigned to either a CD4 or a CD8 class. Log10-transformed breadth and depth values were compared by one-way ANOVA with Sidak's multiple comparisons tests. In its TCRdb copy, this immuneACCESS table keeps in-frame sequences only and misses some clones. Where compared with another copy, unresolved V genes explain less than half of these, and the others have no known cause. V, J and clone size are taken as reported in that table, and D and trimming were inferred from the DNA itself. The sample table lists roughly 130,000 clones, about 90% of them with a count of one. The ten top clones hold approximately 19% of the sample.

This sample is drawn from a study of T cell responses to AZD1222 COVID-19 vaccine (dated by TCRdb to the early 2020s). Context from the whole study: TCR sequencing was performed for roughly 250 trial participants, of whom roughly 200 were given two doses of AZD1222 and around 25 were given two doses of MenACWY control vaccine. Trial participants were enrolled into age subgroups of 18-55, 56-69 and 70-plus years, which contained about 150, 27 and 61 TCR-sequenced participants, respectively.

The junction shows trimming of 5 bases on V and 7 bases on J, and the gene matches do not reach 7 bases of it. CDR1 and CDR2, per the germline V gene, are MRHNA and SNTAGT. There are 13 amino acids in the CDR3, from cysteine to phenylalanine inclusive. The read is trimmed to its CDR3 DNA, 39 bases read in frame from base 1. Points the paper makes about the study in general: Conclusions about previously exposed vaccinees were limited because only six or seven AZD1222 recipients were SARS-CoV-2 seropositive at baseline. No day 14 peak-response samples were available, so repertoires were characterized only after the peak T cell response. The 56-69-year group was small, and its depth increase did not reach significance, likely because of low power. After two AZD1222 doses, spike-specific TCR breadth and depth were significantly higher than at day 0 and than in MenACWY recipients. Participants were mostly white British, with more females than males. The authors suggested clonal diversity may have been underestimated. The whole spike protein was spanned by vaccine-associated CD4 TCRs, and dominant responses were seen in regions 160-218 and 743-854. Epitopes outside the regions mutated in the B.1.351 and B.1.1.7 variants were reportedly recognized by nearly half of the unique spike-specific TCRs.

The TCR sequence derives from an adult in good health. Recombination connected TRBV6-4 to TRBJ1-2; TRBD1 aligns with 7 central bases. Here the sequenced sample was peripheral blood, taken on day 0 of MenACWY control vaccination. The CDR3 here reads CASSLNRGSGYTF. The bases are TGTGCCAGCAGTCTTAACAGGGGATCTGGCTACACCTTC.